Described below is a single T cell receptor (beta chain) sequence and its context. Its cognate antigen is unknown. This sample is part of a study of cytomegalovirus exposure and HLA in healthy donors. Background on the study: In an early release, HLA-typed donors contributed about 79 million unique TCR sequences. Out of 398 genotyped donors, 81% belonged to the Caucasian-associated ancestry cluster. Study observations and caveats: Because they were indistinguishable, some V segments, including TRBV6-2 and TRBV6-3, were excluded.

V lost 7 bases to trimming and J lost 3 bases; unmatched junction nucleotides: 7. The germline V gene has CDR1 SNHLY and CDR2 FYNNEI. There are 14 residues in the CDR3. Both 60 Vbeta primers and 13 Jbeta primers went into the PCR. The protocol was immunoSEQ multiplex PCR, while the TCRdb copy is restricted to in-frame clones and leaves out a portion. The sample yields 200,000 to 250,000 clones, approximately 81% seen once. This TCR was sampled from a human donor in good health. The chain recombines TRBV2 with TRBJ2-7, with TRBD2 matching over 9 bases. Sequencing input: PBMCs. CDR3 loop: CASNVAGVGYEQYF. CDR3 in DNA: TGTGCCAGCAATGTAGCGGGAGTTGGCTACGAGCAGTACTTC.